One and the same sample provided the 14 T cell receptor beta chains below, sequenced in a study of blood T cells in healthy people across ages. A second PCR of roughly 6 to 12 cycles used a sample-barcoded 5' primer and a J-beta primer mix. TCRdb ran MiXCR on the 5' RACE reads and lists one entry per CDR3 protein. The sample holds about 1.6 million distinct CDR3 sequences; around 36% are singletons and the top ten take approximately 10%. Sequences were obtained from blood. Receptors originate from a woman aged 25 to 45 in good health.

The chain uses TRBV6-1 and TRBJ1-2, with 9 nucleotides matching TRBD1. V lost 8 bases to trimming and J lost 8 bases; unmatched junction nucleotides: 12. This CDR3 contains 14 residues. In germline, CDR1 is MNHNS, CDR2 SASEGT. The CDR3 DNA is TGTGCCAGCGTACGGGACAGGGCCTCTCGCGGCTACACCTTC. Translated: CASVRDRASRGYTF.

As for this clonotype: Sequence at one end of the junction differs from germline and may be a read error. The chain employs TRBV4-1 and TRBJ1-1; D possibly corresponds to TRBD1 (5 bases). The V gene's germline CDR1 is MGHRA and CDR2 YSYEKL. The CDR3 covers 18 residues. The CDR3 sequence is CASRQEHRTITINAEAFF. The CDR3, as DNA: TGCGCCAGCAGACAAGAACATCGGACAATTACAATTAATGCTGAAGCTTTCTTT.

The chain joins TRBV15 to TRBJ2-3, with D unclear. CDR1 is LNHNV and CDR2 is YYDKDF in the germline V gene (reference sequence). Trimming shortened V by 4 bases and J by 2 bases, and 4 bases separated the two germline ends. The CDR3 is 12 amino acids. CDR3 residues: CATSMSTDTQYF. CDR3 DNA: TGTGCCACCAGCATGTCCACAGATACGCAGTATTTT.

This clonotype was recorded a few times. This sequence joins TRBV2 and TRBJ1-1; D gene uncertain. With 4 bases removed from V and 5 bases from J, the gap between germline ends came to 8 bases. Germline assignment: CDR1 SNHLY and CDR2 FYNNEI. The CDR3 has 12 residues. CDR3 sequence reads: CASSGPGTEAFF. The CDR3 region has the DNA TGTGCCAGCAGTGGCCCTGGGACTGAAGCTTTCTTT.

About this clonotype itself: A single base separates this from a much larger clone, so it may be a read error. This chain joins TRBV12-3 or TRBV12-4 and TRBJ2-5; D is perhaps TRBD1 (6 bases). The CDR3 covers 13 residues. CDR3 DNA sequence: TGTGCCAGCAGACGAGGACAGCAAGGGACCCAGTACTTC. It translates to CASRRGQQGTQYF.

The chain employs TRBV27 and TRBJ2-1; TRBD2 matches 10 bases. This CDR3 contains 15 residues. V lost 2 bases and J lost 9; bases outside the gene matches: 7. Germline-derived CDR1 and CDR2 are MNHEY and SMNVEV (reference sequence). The CDR3: CASSLAAGGLGEQFF. The CDR3 region has the DNA TGTGCCAGCAGTTTAGCAGCGGGGGGGCTCGGTGAGCAGTTCTTC.

The chain joins TRBV6-1 to TRBJ2-3; maybe TRBD2 (6 bases). CDR3 size: 14 residues. V was trimmed by 7 bases and J by 0 bases, leaving 11 bases between them. The germline V gene encodes CDR1 MNHNS and CDR2 SASEGT. The CDR3 region is CASKTGASTDTQYF. The DNA of the CDR3 is TGTGCCAGCAAAACGGGAGCTAGCACAGATACGCAGTATTTT.

V usage is TRBV20-1 and J usage is TRBJ2-6; D ambiguous. V was trimmed by 8 bases and J by 0 bases, leaving 11 bases between them. Looked up from germline, CDR1 is DFQATT and CDR2 is SNEGSKA (reference sequence). CDR3 size: 14 residues. Here the CDR3 DNA reads TGCAGTACAAGAGTCCGCTCTGGGGCCAACGTCCTGACTTTC. Its translation is CSTRVRSGANVLTF.

This sequence joins TRBV20-1 and TRBJ1-2; D gene unclear. CDR1 DFQATT and CDR2 SNEGSKA come from the germline V gene (reference sequence). Trimming cost V 6 bases and J 4 bases, with 18 bases left between them. This CDR3 has 14 amino acids. CDR3 amino acids: CSALRATFSYGYTF. The CDR3 DNA reads TGCAGTGCCTTAAGGGCGACTTTCTCCTATGGCTACACCTTC.

This clonotype has a handful of counts. This chain links TRBV5-1 with TRBJ2-3; the D gene is possibly TRBD1 (5 bases). The V end was cut by 4 bases, the J end by 5 bases, with 11 bases between. This CDR3 spans 13 amino acids. Looked up from germline, CDR1 is SGHRS and CDR2 is YFSETQ. CDR3 coding DNA: TGCGCCAGCAGCCCGCTCCAGGGAGATACGCAGTATTTT. Translating gives CASSPLQGDTQYF.

This clonotype occurred a few times. The rearrangement joins TRBV5-1 to TRBJ2-3, with a weak D call TRBD2 (6 bases). In germline, CDR1 is SGHRS, CDR2 YFSETQ. V lost 9 bases and J lost 3, with 20 bases in between. The CDR3 covers 15 residues. The CDR3 bases are TGCGCCACCTGGGACTCGGAGTATTGGACAGATACGCAGTATTTT. This encodes CATWDSEYWTDTQYF.

The rearrangement joins TRBV2 to TRBJ2-7; 11 bases are a match to TRBD1. The J call may be incorrect, as the DNA end agrees better with TRBJ2-1. Germline V gene lookup returns CDR1 SNHLY and CDR2 FYNNEI. This CDR3 is 13 amino acids long. The DNA of the CDR3 is TGTGCCAGCAATCGGGACAGGGGGGTTGAGCAGTTCTTC. It translates to CASNRDRGVEQFF.

This clonotype was seen ten or more times. The genes are TRBV20-1 and TRBJ1-2; perhaps TRBD1 as D (6 bases). The CDR3 has 10 amino acids. Trimming cost V 5 bases and J 9 bases, with 10 bases left between them. CDR1 and CDR2 from the germline V gene are DFQATT and SNEGSKA (reference sequence). CDR3 residues: CSAVGQSYTF. The CDR3 DNA is TGCAGTGCTGTCGGACAGAGCTACACCTTC.

This clonotype was observed at least ten times. The chain links TRBV7-9 to TRBJ2-3; D is unresolved. Germline lookup yields CDR1 SEHNR and CDR2 FQNEAQ (reference sequence). This CDR3 is 13 amino acids long. V dropped 6 bases and J dropped 2 bases, with 9 bases sitting between them. CDR3 protein: CASRPRTTDTQYF. CDR3 nucleotide sequence: TGTGCCAGCAGACCCAGGACCACAGATACGCAGTATTTT.